The rows below give T cell receptor beta chains drawn from one sample of a study of blood T cell repertoires in COVID-19. The assay was immunoSEQ multiplex PCR, and TCRdb's table has in-frame clones only and misses some. The sample has 20,000 to 30,000 clones; approximately 93% are singletons. The sample consisted of peripheral blood. These receptors all stem from a human donor with active COVID-19. The donor label of this sample is uncertain. Both conserved end residues are part of each CDR3. Each record gives: clone size, V gene, J gene, D gene, CDR3 protein, CDR3 DNA. The D gene is left open where the match is weak. Clone size is not always given. Where it is, it says once, few, many or a class for expanded clones.

abundance: .; v_gene: TRBV27; j_gene: TRBJ1-5; d_gene: .; CDR3aa: CASSPDLDRHSNQPQHF; CDR3nt: TGTGCCAGCAGTCCAGACCTGGACAGACATAGCAATCAGCCCCAGCATTTT
abundance: once; v_gene: TRBV28; j_gene: TRBJ1-4; d_gene: .; CDR3aa: CASSFRLANEKLFF; CDR3nt: TGTGCCAGCAGTTTCCGGTTGGCTAATGAAAAACTGTTTTTT
abundance: once; v_gene: TRBV28; j_gene: TRBJ1-2; d_gene: TRBD1; CDR3aa: CASSPPDREGYGYTF; CDR3nt: TGTGCCAGCAGTCCCCCAGACAGGGAAGGCTATGGCTACACCTTC
abundance: .; v_gene: TRBV29-1; j_gene: TRBJ2-3; d_gene: .; CDR3aa: CSVEDEQGRGTDTQYF; CDR3nt: TGCAGCGTTGAAGATGAACAGGGAAGGGGCACAGATACGCAGTATTTT
abundance: .; v_gene: TRBV10-1; j_gene: TRBJ2-7; d_gene: TRBD1; CDR3aa: CASSEGDRDIAEQYF; CDR3nt: TGCGCCAGCAGTGAGGGGGACAGGGATATCGCCGAGCAGTACTTC
abundance: .; v_gene: TRBV6-5; j_gene: TRBJ1-6; d_gene: .; CDR3aa: CASSSNSDSNSPLHF; CDR3nt: TGTGCCAGCAGCTCGAATTCGGACAGTAATTCACCCCTCCACTTT
abundance: .; v_gene: TRBV11-3; j_gene: TRBJ2-3; d_gene: .; CDR3aa: CASSFAPGQSTDTQYF; CDR3nt: TGTGCCAGCAGCTTTGCCCCAGGGCAGAGCACAGATACGCAGTATTTT
abundance: .; v_gene: TRBV5-1; j_gene: TRBJ1-4; d_gene: .; CDR3aa: CASSLAGNLRGNEKLFF; CDR3nt: TGCGCCAGCAGCTTGGCCGGAAACTTAAGAGGAAATGAAAAACTGTTTTTT
abundance: .; v_gene: TRBV5-1; j_gene: TRBJ2-7; d_gene: TRBD2; CDR3aa: CASSLGGTSGNYEQYF; CDR3nt: TGCGCCAGCAGCTTGGGGGGGACTAGCGGGAACTACGAGCAGTACTTC
abundance: .; v_gene: TRBV6-5; j_gene: TRBJ2-2; d_gene: TRBD1; CDR3aa: CASRAGTGVVGELFF; CDR3nt: TGTGCCAGCAGGGCCGGGACAGGGGTAGTCGGGGAGCTGTTTTTT
abundance: .; v_gene: TRBV6-6; j_gene: TRBJ1-2; d_gene: .; CDR3aa: CASSYADGTDNYGYTF; CDR3nt: TGTGCCAGCAGTTACGCAGACGGCACAGATAACTATGGCTACACCTTC
abundance: once; v_gene: TRBV9; j_gene: TRBJ2-3; d_gene: .; CDR3aa: CASSVGGHIIDTQYF; CDR3nt: TGTGCCAGCAGCGTAGGAGGACATATTATAGATACGCAGTATTTT
abundance: .; v_gene: TRBV27; j_gene: TRBJ1-6; d_gene: TRBD1; CDR3aa: CASSLVKGALNSPLHF; CDR3nt: TGTGCCAGCAGTTTGGTCAAGGGGGCGCTTAATTCACCCCTCCACTTT
abundance: .; v_gene: TRBV5-4; j_gene: TRBJ2-2; d_gene: TRBD2; CDR3aa: CATKAIPSGGVTGELFF; CDR3nt: TGTGCCACCAAAGCAATCCCGAGCGGGGGGGTGACCGGGGAGCTGTTTTTT
abundance: .; v_gene: TRBV7-9; j_gene: TRBJ2-7; d_gene: TRBD1; CDR3aa: CASNPSGTGGSYEQYF; CDR3nt: TGTGCCAGCAATCCTTCCGGGACAGGGGGCTCCTACGAGCAGTACTTC